The 13 T cell receptor beta chains listed next were all sequenced from one sample in a study of cytomegalovirus exposure and HLA in healthy donors. The PCR was carried out with 60 Vbeta primers and 13 Jbeta primers. The assay was immunoSEQ multiplex PCR, and TCRdb's table has in-frame clones only and misses some. The sample consists of roughly 150,000 clones, about three quarters of them appearing once. The specimen sequenced was PBMCs. The source is a male donor in good health and CMV-seronegative.

The rearrangement links TRBV10-3 to TRBJ2-7; 14 positions match TRBD2. The ends lost 9 bases at V and 1 base at J; junction bases unmatched: 8. Germline loops: CDR1 ENHRY, CDR2 SYGVKD. The CDR3 spans 16 residues. CDR3 residues: CAILGTSGGSSYEQYF. CDR3 bases: TGTGCCATTCTAGGGACTAGCGGGGGTTCATCCTACGAGCAGTACTTC.

J is TRBJ2-5 and V is TRBV29-1; 7 nucleotides align to TRBD2. Germline V gene data show CDR1 as SQVTM and CDR2 as ANQGSEA. The ends lost 3 bases at V and 7 bases at J; junction bases unmatched: 8. The CDR3 length is 13 residues. The CDR3 sequence is CSVDRYQRGTQYF. Here the CDR3 DNA reads TGCAGCGTTGATAGGTATCAGCGGGGGACCCAGTACTTC.

The chain is built from TRBV18 and TRBJ2-5; D not resolved. V lost 2 bases to trimming and J lost 1 base, with 8 bases between them. There are 14 residues in the CDR3. Germline CDR1 KGHSH, CDR2 LQKENI. The CDR3 region is CASSPAELQETQYF. CDR3 coding DNA: TGTGCCAGCTCACCAGCGGAACTCCAAGAGACCCAGTACTTC.

The rearrangement links TRBV7-9 to TRBJ1-5, with 7 bases lining up with TRBD1. CDR3 size: 15 residues. The J segment lost 2 bases and the V segment lost 4 bases, leaving 5 bases of the junction unmatched. The V gene's germline CDR1 is SEHNR and CDR2 FQNEAQ (reference sequence). CDR3 sequence: CASSSGGLGNQPQHF. The CDR3 region has the DNA TGTGCCAGCAGCTCAGGGGGTCTCGGCAATCAGCCCCAGCATTTT.

This chain connects TRBV25-1 to TRBJ1-1, with 9 bases that match TRBD1. Germline CDR1 MGHDK, CDR2 SYGVNS. The CDR3 has 15 residues. The V segment lost 6 bases and the J segment 5 bases; nucleotides outside the gene matches: 10. This CDR3 reads CASSRDGQGRTEAFF. CDR3 in DNA: TGTGCCAGCAGCCGGGACGGACAGGGGAGAACTGAAGCTTTCTTT.

The gene calls are TRBV18 and TRBJ1-2; 8 bases agree with TRBD1. The J segment lost 3 bases and the V segment lost 3 bases, leaving 3 bases of the junction unmatched. The V gene's germline CDR1 is KGHSH and CDR2 LQKENI. The CDR3 contains 14 residues. CDR3 residues: CASSPKTGDYGYTF. CDR3 nucleotides: TGTGCCAGCTCACCCAAGACAGGGGACTATGGCTACACCTTC.

The chain uses TRBV18 and TRBJ1-1; perhaps TRBD1 as D (5 bases). The V end was cut by 0 bases, the J end by 3 bases, with 11 bases between. The CDR3 is 15 amino acids. Germline-derived CDR1 and CDR2 are KGHSH and LQKENI. The CDR3 sequence: CASSPPGGSYTEAFF. CDR3 sequence (DNA): TGTGCCAGCTCACCACCTGGGGGGTCGTACACTGAAGCTTTCTTT.

The rearrangement joins TRBV19 to TRBJ1-3; D ambiguous. This CDR3 is built from 14 residues. The germline V gene has CDR1 LNHDA and CDR2 SQIVND (reference sequence). V lost 7 bases and J lost 0, with 10 bases in between. CDR3: CASNEGSSGNTIYF. The CDR3 DNA reads TGTGCCAGTAATGAGGGTAGCTCTGGAAACACCATATATTTT.

The chain couples TRBV7-9 to TRBJ2-1; 10 positions agree with TRBD2. Germline V gives CDR1 SEHNR, CDR2 FQNEAQ (reference sequence). CDR3 size: 15 residues. The junction had 4 bases not matched to a gene; V was cut back by 5 bases and J by 3 bases. The CDR3 loop reads CASSIGLAVYNEQFF. DNA for the CDR3: TGTGCCAGCAGCATAGGACTAGCGGTCTACAATGAGCAGTTCTTC.

This clone was recorded a few times. The chain uses TRBV6-6 and TRBJ1-1; no clear D gene. Germline CDR1 and CDR2: MNHNY and SVGAGI (reference sequence). V was shortened by 0 bases and J by 11 bases, with 10 bases between the two germline ends. The CDR3 loop spans 12 amino acids. The CDR3 DNA follows: TGTGCCAGCAGTTACTCGGTCAGAGGGGCTTTCTTT. It is translated as CASSYSVRGAFF.

The chain carries TRBV30 and TRBJ1-5; D unclear. Germline loops: CDR1 GTSNPN, CDR2 SVGIG (reference sequence). CDR3 length: 15 amino acids. The ends were cut back, 1 base at V and 4 bases at J, with 14 bases in the middle. The CDR3 bases are TGTGCCTGGAGTGCCAGGTCGACAATAAATCAGCCCCAGCATTTT. It yields the protein CAWSARSTINQPQHF.

The chain combines TRBV29-1 with TRBJ2-1, with 9 bases matching TRBD2. The CDR3 is 15 amino acids. V was clipped by 1 base and J by 8 bases; unmatched bases: 9. Germline V gene data show CDR1 as SQVTM and CDR2 as ANQGSEA. CDR3 nucleotides: TGCAGCGTTGAAGGGGGACTAGCTAGGGTCTATGAGCAGTTCTTC. It yields the protein CSVEGGLARVYEQFF.

V and J are TRBV7-5 and TRBJ2-5; TRBD2 is the table's D call and was not checked against the DNA. The J call is doubtful: the DNA matches TRBJ2-7 better. TRBV7-5 corresponds to a pseudogene. This CDR3 spans 15 amino acids. CDR3 sequence reads: CARSRGGERRYEQYF. The CDR3 DNA reads TGTGCCAGAAGCCGCGGGGGAGAAAGGCGCTACGAGCAGTACTTC.